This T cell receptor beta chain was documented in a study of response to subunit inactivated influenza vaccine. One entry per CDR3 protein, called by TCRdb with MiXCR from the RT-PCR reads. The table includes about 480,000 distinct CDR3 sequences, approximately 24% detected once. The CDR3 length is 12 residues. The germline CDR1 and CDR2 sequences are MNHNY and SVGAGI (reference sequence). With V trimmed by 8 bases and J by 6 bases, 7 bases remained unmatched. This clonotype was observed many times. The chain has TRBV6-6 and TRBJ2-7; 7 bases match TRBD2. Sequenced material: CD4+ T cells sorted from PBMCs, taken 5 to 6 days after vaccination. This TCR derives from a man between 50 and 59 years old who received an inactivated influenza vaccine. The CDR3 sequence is CASEGGPGEQYF. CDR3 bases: TGTGCCAGCGAGGGAGGGCCGGGCGAGCAGTACTTC.